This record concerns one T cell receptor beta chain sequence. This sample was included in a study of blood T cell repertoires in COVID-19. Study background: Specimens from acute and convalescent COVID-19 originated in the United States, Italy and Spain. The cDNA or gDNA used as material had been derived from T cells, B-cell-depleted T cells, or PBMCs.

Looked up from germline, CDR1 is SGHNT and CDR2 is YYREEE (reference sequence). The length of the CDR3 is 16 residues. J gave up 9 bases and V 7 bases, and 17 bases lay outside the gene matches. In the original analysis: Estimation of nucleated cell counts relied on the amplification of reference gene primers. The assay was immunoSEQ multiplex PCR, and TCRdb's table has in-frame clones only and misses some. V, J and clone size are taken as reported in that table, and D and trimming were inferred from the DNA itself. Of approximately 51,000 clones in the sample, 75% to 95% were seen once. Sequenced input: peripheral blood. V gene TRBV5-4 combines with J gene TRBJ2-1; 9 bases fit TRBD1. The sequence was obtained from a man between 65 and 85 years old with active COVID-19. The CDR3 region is CASRRSLGQGIVEQFF. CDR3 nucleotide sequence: TGTGCCAGCCGGCGGTCGTTAGGACAGGGGATTGTTGAGCAGTTCTTC.